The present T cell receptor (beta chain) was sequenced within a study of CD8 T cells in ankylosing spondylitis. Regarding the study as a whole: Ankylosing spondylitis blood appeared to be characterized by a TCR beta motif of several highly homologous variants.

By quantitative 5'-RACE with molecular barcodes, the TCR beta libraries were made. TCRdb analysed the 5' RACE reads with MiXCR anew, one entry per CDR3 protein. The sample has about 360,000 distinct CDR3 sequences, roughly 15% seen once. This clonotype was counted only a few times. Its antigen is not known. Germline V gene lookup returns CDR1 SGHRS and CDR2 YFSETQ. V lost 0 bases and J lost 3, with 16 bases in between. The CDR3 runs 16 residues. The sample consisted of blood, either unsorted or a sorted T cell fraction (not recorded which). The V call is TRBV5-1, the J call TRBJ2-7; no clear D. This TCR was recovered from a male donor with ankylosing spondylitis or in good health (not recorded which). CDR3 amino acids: CASSLGQGKPHYEQYF. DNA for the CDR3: TGCGCCAGCAGCTTGGGACAAGGGAAGCCTCACTACGAGCAGTACTTC.